The following is a T cell receptor (beta chain) sequence with its context. Antigen specificity is unknown. The sample is drawn from a study of cytomegalovirus exposure and HLA in healthy donors. Whole-study findings and limits: A reported reduction in N-insertions relative to the roughly 670-donor mean was seen in an Asian-associated ancestry cluster in a later analysis. In a later analysis, HLA-C alleles had the fewest associated TCRs, DRB1 alleles the most. Across donors, most TCRs were seen rarely, yet some public ones were widespread.

Whereas donors were nominally healthy upon sampling, unrecorded immune exposures were probable. The PCR contained 60 Vbeta and 13 Jbeta primers. Clones were sequenced by immunoSEQ multiplex PCR, and TCRdb holds only the in-frame ones, with some missing. The table shows about 160,000 clones, with roughly 88% occurring only once. Germline assignment: CDR1 LNHNV and CDR2 YYDKDF (reference sequence). The CDR3 length is 13 residues. V lost 0 bases, J lost 10 bases, and 12 bases lay in between. The chain is built from TRBV15 and TRBJ1-1; unclear D gene. This TCR was sampled from a boy between 2 and 15 years old in good health and CMV-seronegative. The source material was PBMCs. The CDR3 protein is CATSRDQSGRAFF. Here the CDR3 DNA reads TGTGCCACCAGCAGAGATCAGTCGGGTAGAGCTTTCTTT.